The 30 T cell receptor beta chains below all came from one sample that was sequenced in a study of T-cell memory formation after mild COVID-19. TCRdb called the 5' RACE reads again in MiXCR, with one record for every CDR3 protein. The sample includes 250,000 to 300,000 distinct CDR3 sequences, 15% to 20% of them seen just once. The source material was PBMCs or a T cell subset sorted from them (not recorded which). These receptors were obtained from a man between 18 and 35 years old who had mild COVID-19 (a few samples of this study predate the infection). Cell type and time point are not known.

The chain employs TRBV7-9 and TRBJ2-1; no clear D. Germline V gives CDR1 SEHNR, CDR2 FQNEAQ (reference sequence). CDR3 length equals 10 residues. V lost 5 bases and J lost 10, with 6 bases in between. CDR3 sequence: CASSAREQFF. The CDR3 coding sequence is TGTGCCAGCAGCGCGAGGGAGCAGTTCTTC.

The chain employs TRBV5-1 and TRBJ2-5; TRBD2 aligns across 7 bases. This CDR3 spans 13 amino acids. The germline V gene has CDR1 SGHRS and CDR2 YFSETQ. V lost 7 bases to trimming and J lost 5 bases; unmatched junction nucleotides: 8. CDR3 protein: CASVGLRIETQYF. DNA of the CDR3: TGCGCCAGCGTGGGACTAAGGATTGAGACCCAGTACTTC.

This chain uses TRBV15 with TRBJ2-5; D is ambiguous. The V and J ends lost 0 bases and 5 bases respectively, with 7 bases between them. This CDR3 spans 13 amino acids. Germline-derived CDR1 and CDR2 are LNHNV and YYDKDF (reference sequence). DNA of the CDR3: TGTGCCACCAGCAGAGATTATGTGGAGACCCAGTACTTC. This sequence encodes CATSRDYVETQYF. The full variable domain, completed using reference TRBV15 and TRBJ2-5, is DAMVIQNPRYQVTQFGKPVTLSCSQTLNHNVMYWYQQKSSQAPKLLFHYYDKDFNNEADTPDNFQSRRPNTSFCFLDIRSPGLGDTAMYLCATSRDYVETQYFGPGTRLLVL.

This clonotype was picked up a small number of times. The chain has TRBV6-5 and TRBJ1-2; tentative D call: TRBD1 (5 bases). The CDR3 spans 15 residues. The V gene lost 2 bases and the J gene lost 3 bases, with 13 bases spanning the gap. The germline V gene has CDR1 MNHEY and CDR2 SVGAGI. The CDR3 sequence is CASSYRLSGHYGYTF. CDR3 DNA sequence: TGTGCCAGCAGTTACCGGCTATCAGGGCACTATGGCTACACCTTC.

This clonotype was recorded a few times. V and J are TRBV5-6 and TRBJ1-5; D possibly corresponds to TRBD1 (5 bases). The CDR3 consists of 14 residues. Germline assignment: CDR1 SGHDT and CDR2 YYEEEE. The germline V and J ends were trimmed by 4 bases and 4 bases, with 12 bases remaining between them. The CDR3 loop is CASSGGTGNQPQHF. The CDR3 DNA reads as TGTGCCAGCAGCGGAGGGACTGGGAATCAGCCCCAGCATTTT.

The CDR3 region has the DNA TGTGCCAGCAGACGACAGGGGGCAAAACTGTTTTTT. Translated, it gives CASRRQGAKLFF. J is TRBJ1-4 and V is TRBV6-5; 10 nucleotides line up with TRBD1. The CDR3 is 12 amino acids. CDR1 is MNHEY, CDR2 SVGAGI, per germline. V lost 6 bases, J lost 10 bases, and 2 bases stayed unmatched.

The gene calls are TRBV7-2 and TRBJ2-7, with 7 nucleotides matching TRBD2. The V segment lost 6 bases and the J segment 1 base; nucleotides outside the gene matches: 15. The CDR3 has 17 amino acids. Germline V CDR1 and CDR2: SGHTA, FQGNSA. This CDR3 reads CASRLPPGEGPSYEQYF. The CDR3 bases are TGTGCCAGCAGATTACCACCCGGGGAGGGCCCGTCCTACGAGCAGTACTTC.

This clonotype was counted a single time. The rearrangement links TRBV15 to TRBJ2-7, with D tentatively TRBD2 (7 bases). The germline gives CDR1 LNHNV, CDR2 YYDKDF (reference sequence). This CDR3 contains 15 residues. The ends were cut back, 3 bases at V and 7 bases at J, with 19 bases in the middle. The CDR3 loop is CATSSTRDKAGEQYV. CDR3 bases: TGTGCCACCAGCAGTACAAGGGACAAAGCGGGGGAGCAGTACGTC.

The sample holds a few counts of this clonotype. One end of the junction varies from germline; a read error may be responsible. The rearrangement links TRBV7-2 to TRBJ2-7; TRBD2 might be the D (5 bases). The CDR3 covers 15 residues. Germline CDR1 and CDR2: SGHTA and FQGNSA. CDR3: CASSSPILVSHEQYF. The CDR3 nucleotides read TGTGCCAGCAGCTCCCCCATACTAGTCTCCCACGAGCAGTACTTC.

This clonotype was counted many times. The chain joins TRBV5-1 to TRBJ2-3, with TRBD2 matching 11 bases. The CDR3 spans 16 residues. The V segment lost 2 bases and the J segment 1 base; nucleotides outside the gene matches: 3. The germline CDR1 and CDR2 sequences are SGHRS and YFSETQ. The CDR3 DNA reads TGCGCCAGCAGCTTATCGACTAGCGGGGGCACAGATACGCAGTATTTT. Amino acid sequence: CASSLSTSGGTDTQYF.

A few counts support this clonotype. The V call is TRBV9, the J call TRBJ1-1; 7 bases fit TRBD1. Losses at the gene ends were 4 bases for V and 2 bases for J; bases not matched to a gene: 8. The CDR3 has 15 amino acids. Germline V gives CDR1 SGDLS, CDR2 YYNGEE. The CDR3 is CASSPWTGLNTEAFF. CDR3 in DNA: TGTGCCAGCAGCCCCTGGACAGGATTAAACACTGAAGCTTTCTTT.

This clonotype came up a few times. The CDR3 DNA reads TGTGCCATCAGTGAGAGAGGACAGGGGGGCTCACCCCTCCACTTT. This gives the protein CAISERGQGGSPLHF. V usage is TRBV10-3 and J usage is TRBJ1-6; 10 bases line up with TRBD1. This CDR3 has 15 residues. J gave up 10 bases and V 2 bases, and 5 bases lay outside the gene matches. CDR1 is ENHRY, CDR2 SYGVKD, per germline.

This clonotype has a handful of counts. The chain uses TRBV6-6 and TRBJ1-4; the D gene is possibly TRBD1 (5 bases). Per the germline V gene, CDR1 is MNHNY and CDR2 is SVGAGI (reference sequence). The CDR3 is made up of 13 amino acids. V dropped 7 bases and J dropped 8 bases, with 14 bases sitting between them. As DNA, the CDR3 is TGTGCCAGCACGCAGGGACTTGGGGAAAAACTGTTTTTT. Protein product: CASTQGLGEKLFF.

J is TRBJ2-1 and V is TRBV20-1; D ambiguous. Germline V gene sequence: CDR1 DFQATT, CDR2 SNEGSKA (reference sequence). The CDR3 runs 12 residues. V was trimmed by 0 bases and J by 6 bases, leaving 6 bases between them. This CDR3 reads CSARDGVNEQFF. Here the CDR3 DNA reads TGCAGTGCTAGAGATGGCGTCAATGAGCAGTTCTTC.

The rearrangement joins TRBV4-3 to TRBJ1-4; D not resolved. V was cut by 0 bases and J by 0 bases, with 5 bases left in between. Per germline, CDR1 LGHNA and CDR2 YSLEER. The CDR3 covers 15 residues. CDR3 sequence reads: CASSQDGATNEKLFF. The CDR3 DNA reads as TGCGCCAGCAGCCAAGATGGGGCAACTAATGAAAAACTGTTTTTT.

The sample holds a few counts of this clonotype. The chain has TRBV19 and TRBJ1-1, with 11 bases that match TRBD1. V lost 9 bases to trimming and J lost 3 bases; unmatched junction nucleotides: 6. The CDR3 length is 14 residues. Germline CDR1 reads LNHDA; CDR2 reads SQIVND (reference sequence). The CDR3 here is CASMDRGLDTEAFF. The DNA for the CDR3 is TGTGCCAGCATGGACAGGGGGCTGGACACTGAAGCTTTCTTT.

This clonotype was found a few times. This chain links TRBV3-2 with TRBJ2-3; the D segment call TRBD1 is taken from the table without a DNA check. TRBV3-2 is recorded as a pseudogene. The CDR3 is 17 residues long. The CDR3 nucleotides read TGTGCCAGCAGCCAAGATTTCCCAGGGGGCAGGACAGATACGCAGTATTTT. This encodes CASSQDFPGGRTDTQYF.

The sample holds a few counts of this clonotype. V is TRBV4-1 and J is TRBJ2-7, with 7 bases fitting TRBD1. Losses at the gene ends were 3 bases for V and 2 bases for J; bases not matched to a gene: 4. Germline V gives CDR1 MGHRA, CDR2 YSYEKL. The CDR3 has 14 amino acids. The CDR3 nucleotides are TGCGCCAGCAGCCAGAGCCAGGGGGCCTACGAGCAGTACGTC. Translating gives CASSQSQGAYEQYV.

This clonotype was found many times. CDR3 loop: CASSRTPDGYTF. The DNA of the CDR3 is TGCGCCAGCTCGAGGACACCTGATGGCTACACCTTC. The V call is TRBV5-1, the J call TRBJ1-2; D may be TRBD1 (5 bases). The V end was cut by 7 bases, the J end by 6 bases, with 13 bases between. Germline V lookup: CDR1 SGHRS, CDR2 YFSETQ. The CDR3 has 12 amino acids.

The chain links TRBV10-3 to TRBJ1-1; D uncertain. V was clipped by 4 bases and J by 6 bases, with 9 bases between them. From germline, CDR1 is ENHRY and CDR2 SYGVKD. This CDR3 is built from 12 residues. In DNA form, the CDR3 reads TGTGCCATCAGTGCCGCAGGACCTGAAGCTTTCTTT. Protein product: CAISAAGPEAFF.

The chain couples TRBV29-1 to TRBJ1-1; 9 bases fit TRBD1. J was trimmed by 0 bases and V by 8 bases; bases with no gene match: 4. Germline lookup yields CDR1 SQVTM and CDR2 ANQGSEA. The CDR3 has 13 amino acids. Here the CDR3 DNA reads TGCAGCATAACAGGGGGCTTGAACACTGAAGCTTTCTTT. Its translation: CSITGGLNTEAFF.

This clonotype was seen repeatedly, ten times or more. The genes are TRBV5-1 and TRBJ2-3; D uncertain. Germline V gives CDR1 SGHRS, CDR2 YFSETQ. V was trimmed by 2 bases and J by 3 bases, leaving 13 bases between them. This CDR3 contains 15 residues. The CDR3 DNA reads TGCGCCAGCAGCTTTACGGGCGTTGGTACAGATACGCAGTATTTT. Protein: CASSFTGVGTDTQYF.

This clonotype came up a few times. This sequence joins TRBV7-9 and TRBJ1-1; TRBD1 matches at 10 bases. Trimming took 6 bases from V and 8 from J; bases not matched to a gene: 3. CDR1 and CDR2 (germline): SEHNR, FQNEAQ (reference sequence). The CDR3 length is 12 residues. The CDR3 nucleotides read TGTGCCAGCAGTCGGGGACAGGGGGAAGCTTTCTTT. It is translated as CASSRGQGEAFF.

This clonotype was seen a few times. This chain uses TRBV6-5 with TRBJ2-5, with unresolved D. The CDR3 has 13 residues. V was cut by 10 bases and J by 2 bases, with 14 bases left in between. The germline CDR1 and CDR2 sequences are MNHEY and SVGAGI. CDR3 coding DNA: TGTGCCACCAACCGCTATGGGCAAGAGACCCAGTACTTC. Translating gives CATNRYGQETQYF.

This clonotype was seen a handful of times. V usage is TRBV6-5 and J usage is TRBJ2-5; maybe TRBD2 (6 bases). V lost 0 bases, J lost 5 bases, and 10 bases lay in between. CDR1 and CDR2 from the germline V gene are MNHEY and SVGAGI. The CDR3 has 14 residues. The CDR3 here is CASSYSIGGETQYF. Here the CDR3 DNA reads TGTGCCAGCAGTTACTCGATCGGGGGTGAGACCCAGTACTTC.

This clonotype was seen a few times. The chain is built from TRBV7-2 and TRBJ2-2, with D perhaps TRBD1 (5 bases). V lost 5 bases and J lost 7, with 11 bases in between. In germline, CDR1 is SGHTA, CDR2 FQGNSA. The CDR3 loop spans 13 amino acids. The CDR3 bases are TGTGCCAGCAGCCAGCAGGGTGGCGGGGAGCTGTTTTTT. Residues: CASSQQGGGELFF.

This clonotype was found many times. The rearrangement links TRBV5-1 to TRBJ2-1, with D uncertain. The CDR3 extends over 12 amino acids. The germline gives CDR1 SGHRS, CDR2 YFSETQ. V lost 0 bases, J lost 7 bases, and 5 bases lay in between. CDR3 amino acids: CASSLGQNEQFF. In nucleotides, the CDR3 is TGCGCCAGCAGCTTGGGTCAAAATGAGCAGTTCTTC.

This chain joins TRBV12-3 or TRBV12-4 and TRBJ1-1; D is undetermined. V was clipped by 2 bases and J by 4 bases, with 8 bases between them. This CDR3 contains 13 residues. The CDR3 DNA reads as TGTGCCAGCAGTTTATCGGTATTCACTGAAGCTTTCTTT. Translation gives CASSLSVFTEAFF.

V usage is TRBV5-4 and J usage is TRBJ2-6; D not resolved. Germline V gene lookup returns CDR1 SGHNT and CDR2 YYREEE (reference sequence). The CDR3 runs to 14 residues. V was shortened by 9 bases and J by 2 bases, with 12 bases between the two germline ends. CDR3 in amino acids: CATGLVAGANVLTF. CDR3 nucleotides: TGTGCCACCGGGCTAGTTGCTGGGGCCAACGTCCTGACTTTC. The full variable domain, rest sourced from reference TRBV5-4 and TRBJ2-6, is ETGVTQSPTHLIKTRGQQVTLRCSSQSGHNTVSWYQQALGQGPQFIFQYYREEENGRGNFPPRFSGLQFPNYSSELNVNALELDDSALYLCATGLVAGANVLTFGAGSRLTVL.

This clonotype was seen a few times. This chain connects TRBV27 to TRBJ2-2; D remains unclear. The germline CDR1 and CDR2 sequences are MNHEY and SMNVEV (reference sequence). The CDR3 consists of 12 residues. V was trimmed by 3 bases and J by 4 bases, leaving 3 bases between them. The CDR3, as DNA: TGTGCCAGCAGTTTCATCACCGGGGAGCTGTTTTTT. As protein: CASSFITGELFF.